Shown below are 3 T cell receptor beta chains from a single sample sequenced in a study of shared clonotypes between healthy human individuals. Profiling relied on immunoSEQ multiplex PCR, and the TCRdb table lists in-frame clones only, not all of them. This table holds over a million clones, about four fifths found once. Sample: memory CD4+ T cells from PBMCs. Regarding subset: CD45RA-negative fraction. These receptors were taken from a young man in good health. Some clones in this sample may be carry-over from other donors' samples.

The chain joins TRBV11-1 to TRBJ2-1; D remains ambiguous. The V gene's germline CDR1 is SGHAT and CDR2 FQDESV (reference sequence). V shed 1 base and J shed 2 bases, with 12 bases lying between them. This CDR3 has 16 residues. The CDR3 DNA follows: TGTGCCAGCAGCTTAGGTGGCGACAAAACCTACAATGAGCAGTTCTTC. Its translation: CASSLGGDKTYNEQFF.

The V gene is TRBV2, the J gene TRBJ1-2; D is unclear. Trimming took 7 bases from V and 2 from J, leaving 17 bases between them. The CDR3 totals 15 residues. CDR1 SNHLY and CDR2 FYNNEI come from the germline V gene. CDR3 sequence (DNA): TGTGCCAGCATGTCACAGCCCTTAGGGAACTATGGCTACACCTTC. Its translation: CASMSQPLGNYGYTF.

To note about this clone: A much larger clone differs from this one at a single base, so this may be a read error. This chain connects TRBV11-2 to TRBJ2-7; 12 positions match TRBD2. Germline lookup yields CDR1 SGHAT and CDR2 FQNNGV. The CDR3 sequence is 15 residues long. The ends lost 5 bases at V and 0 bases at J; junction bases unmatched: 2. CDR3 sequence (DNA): TGTGCCAGCAGCCCGACTAGCGGGAGCTCCTACGAGCAGTACTTC. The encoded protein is CASSPTSGSSYEQYF.